The clone carrying this T cell receptor beta chain was observed a handful of times. Time point denoted: sample taken at primary tumor resection. Unsorted whole RNA from tumor, nontumor lung or frozen PBMC underwent sequencing. These data originate in a study of spatial heterogeneity in lung cancer. Using its own MiXCR run on the 5' RACE reads, TCRdb lists one record per CDR3 protein. The table includes approximately 82,000 distinct CDR3 sequences, around an eighth detected once. V gave up 4 bases and J gave up 3 bases, with 15 bases separating them. The CDR3 has 15 amino acids. Germline CDR1 is KGHDR and CDR2 is SFDVKD.

Here the sequenced sample was PBMCs, taken at surgery. The chain combines TRBV24-1 with TRBJ2-7; D not certain. This sequence originates from a male donor with early-stage non-small cell lung cancer. CDR3 bases: TGTGCCACCAGTGAGCGATCCGGGCCCTTCTACGAGCAGTACTTC. The encoded protein is CATSERSGPFYEQYF.